The entry below describes one T cell receptor beta chain. The germline V and J ends were trimmed by 1 base and 7 bases, with 17 bases remaining between them. Germline V lookup: CDR1 SGHAT, CDR2 FQNNGV. The CDR3 runs to 15 residues. Per the original methods: Reference gene primers were amplified, and this amplification served to estimate nucleated cell counts. Libraries were prepared by immunoSEQ multiplex PCR; TCRdb keeps only in-frame clonotypes and omits some of them. The DNA gave D and trimming, while V, J and clone size come from that table. There are some 500,000 clones in the sample; roughly nine tenths occur only once, and roughly 8% lies in the top ten. The sample belongs to a study of blood T cell repertoires in COVID-19. Study-level background: The study drew acute and convalescent COVID-19 samples from the United States, Italy and Spain.

The chain is built from TRBV11-2 and TRBJ2-7, with D possibly TRBD2 on 5 matching bases. The sample comprised peripheral blood. The sequence was collected from a woman between 50 and 59 years old with COVID-19, enrolled during active disease. The CDR3 DNA reads TGTGCCAGCAGCTTAGCCCCTACTCTACGGGATGAGCAGTACTTC. Translated: CASSLAPTLRDEQYF.